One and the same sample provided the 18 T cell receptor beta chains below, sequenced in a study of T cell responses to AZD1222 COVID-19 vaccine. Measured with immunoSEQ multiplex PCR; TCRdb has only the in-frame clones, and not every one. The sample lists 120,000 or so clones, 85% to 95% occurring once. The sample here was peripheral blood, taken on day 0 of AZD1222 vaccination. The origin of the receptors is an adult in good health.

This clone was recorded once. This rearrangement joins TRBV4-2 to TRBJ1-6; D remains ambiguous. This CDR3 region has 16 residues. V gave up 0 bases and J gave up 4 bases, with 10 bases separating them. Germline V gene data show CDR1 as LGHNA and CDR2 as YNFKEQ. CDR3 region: CASSQDGNTYNSPLHF. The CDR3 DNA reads TGTGCCAGCAGCCAAGATGGCAACACGTATAATTCACCCCTCCACTTT.

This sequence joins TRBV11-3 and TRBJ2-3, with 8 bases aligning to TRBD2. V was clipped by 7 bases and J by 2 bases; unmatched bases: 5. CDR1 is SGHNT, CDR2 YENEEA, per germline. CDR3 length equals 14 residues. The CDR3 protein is CASNSGGYTDTQYF. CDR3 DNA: TGTGCCAGCAACAGCGGGGGTTACACAGATACGCAGTATTTT.

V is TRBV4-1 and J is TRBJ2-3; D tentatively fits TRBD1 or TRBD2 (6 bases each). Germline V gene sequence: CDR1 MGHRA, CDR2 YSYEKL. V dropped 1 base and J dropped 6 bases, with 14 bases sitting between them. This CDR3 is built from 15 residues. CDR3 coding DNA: TGCGCCAGCAGCCAAGTTCTAGGGGGGCCCGATACGCAGTATTTT. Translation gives CASSQVLGGPDTQYF.

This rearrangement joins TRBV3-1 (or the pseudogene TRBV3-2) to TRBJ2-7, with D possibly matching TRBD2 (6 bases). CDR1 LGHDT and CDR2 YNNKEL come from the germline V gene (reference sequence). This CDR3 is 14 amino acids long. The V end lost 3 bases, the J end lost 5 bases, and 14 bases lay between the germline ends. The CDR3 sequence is CASSQPAREDEQYF. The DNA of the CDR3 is TGTGCCAGCAGCCAGCCAGCGCGGGAAGACGAGCAGTACTTC.

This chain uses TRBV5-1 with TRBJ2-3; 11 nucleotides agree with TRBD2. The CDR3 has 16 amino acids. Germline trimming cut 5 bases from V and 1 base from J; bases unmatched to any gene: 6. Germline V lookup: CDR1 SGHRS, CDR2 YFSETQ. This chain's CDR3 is CASRGLAGGRTDTQYF. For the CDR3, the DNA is TGCGCCAGCAGGGGGCTAGCGGGGGGCCGCACAGATACGCAGTATTTT.

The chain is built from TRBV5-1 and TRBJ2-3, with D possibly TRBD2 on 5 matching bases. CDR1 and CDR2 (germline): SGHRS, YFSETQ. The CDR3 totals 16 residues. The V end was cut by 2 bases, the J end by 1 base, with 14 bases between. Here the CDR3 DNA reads TGCGCCAGCAGCTTAGAGGGCAACCACCGCACAGATACGCAGTATTTT. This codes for CASSLEGNHRTDTQYF.

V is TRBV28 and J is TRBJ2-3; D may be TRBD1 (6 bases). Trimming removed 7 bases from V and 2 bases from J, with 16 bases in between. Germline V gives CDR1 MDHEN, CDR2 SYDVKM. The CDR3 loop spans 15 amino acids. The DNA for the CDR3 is TGTGCCAGCACCAGACAGGCCGTCTCCACAGATACGCAGTATTTT. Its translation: CASTRQAVSTDTQYF.

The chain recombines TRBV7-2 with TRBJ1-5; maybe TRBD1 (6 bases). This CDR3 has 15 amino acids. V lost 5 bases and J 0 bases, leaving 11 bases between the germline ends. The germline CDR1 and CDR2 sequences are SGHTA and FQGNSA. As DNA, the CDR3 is TGTGCCAGCAGCAGTTCAGGGGTTAGCAATCAGCCCCAGCATTTT. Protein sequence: CASSSSGVSNQPQHF.

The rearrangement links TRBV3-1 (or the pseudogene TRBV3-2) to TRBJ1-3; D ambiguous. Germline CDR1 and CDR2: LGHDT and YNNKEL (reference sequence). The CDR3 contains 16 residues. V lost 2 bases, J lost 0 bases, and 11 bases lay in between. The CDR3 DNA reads TGTGCCAGCAGCCAAAACGCAGGCTCCTCTGGAAACACCATATATTTT. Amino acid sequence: CASSQNAGSSGNTIYF.

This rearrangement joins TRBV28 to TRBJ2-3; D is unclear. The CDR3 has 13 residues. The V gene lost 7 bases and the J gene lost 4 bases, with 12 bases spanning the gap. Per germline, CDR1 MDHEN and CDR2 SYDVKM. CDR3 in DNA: TGTGCCAGCAACCCGACCAACCCAGATACGCAGTATTTT. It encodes CASNPTNPDTQYF.

CDR3 sequence (DNA): TGTGCCAGCAGTCAGGACAGGAATAGACCCCTCCACTTT. It is translated as CASSQDRNRPLHF. The chain carries TRBV6-4 and TRBJ1-6; 7 bases are shared with TRBD1. The CDR3 covers 13 residues. The V gene end was trimmed by 5 bases and the J gene end by 12 bases; junction bases not matched to a gene: 7. Germline-derived CDR1 and CDR2 are MRHNA and SNTAGT.

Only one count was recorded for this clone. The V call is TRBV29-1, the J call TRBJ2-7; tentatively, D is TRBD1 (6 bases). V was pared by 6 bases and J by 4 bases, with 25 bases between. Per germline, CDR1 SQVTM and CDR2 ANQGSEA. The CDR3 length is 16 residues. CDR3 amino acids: CSVHLPRTEKPYEQYF. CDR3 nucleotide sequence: TGCAGCGTCCACCTCCCCCGGACAGAAAAACCTTACGAGCAGTACTTC.

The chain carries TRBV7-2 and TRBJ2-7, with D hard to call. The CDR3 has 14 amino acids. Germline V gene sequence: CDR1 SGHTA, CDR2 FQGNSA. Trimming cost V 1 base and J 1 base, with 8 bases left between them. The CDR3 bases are TGTGCCAGCAGCTTAGTATCTAGTTCCTACGAGCAGTACTTC. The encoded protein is CASSLVSSSYEQYF.

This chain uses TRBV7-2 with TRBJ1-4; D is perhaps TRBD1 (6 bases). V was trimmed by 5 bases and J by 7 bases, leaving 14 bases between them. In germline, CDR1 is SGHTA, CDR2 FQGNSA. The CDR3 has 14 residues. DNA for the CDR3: TGTGCCAGCAGCCCCACAGGGTATCTTGAAAAACTGTTTTTT. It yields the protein CASSPTGYLEKLFF.

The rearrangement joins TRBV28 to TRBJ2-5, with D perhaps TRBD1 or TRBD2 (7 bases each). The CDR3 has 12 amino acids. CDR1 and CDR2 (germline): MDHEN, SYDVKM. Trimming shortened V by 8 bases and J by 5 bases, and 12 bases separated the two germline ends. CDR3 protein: CASGRGGETQYF. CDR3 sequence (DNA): TGTGCCAGCGGCAGGGGGGGGGAGACCCAGTACTTC.

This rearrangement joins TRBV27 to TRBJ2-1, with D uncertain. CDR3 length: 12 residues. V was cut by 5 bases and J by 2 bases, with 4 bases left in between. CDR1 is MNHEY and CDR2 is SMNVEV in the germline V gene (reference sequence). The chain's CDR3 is CASSTTYNEQFF. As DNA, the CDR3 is TGTGCCAGCAGTACCACCTACAATGAGCAGTTCTTC.

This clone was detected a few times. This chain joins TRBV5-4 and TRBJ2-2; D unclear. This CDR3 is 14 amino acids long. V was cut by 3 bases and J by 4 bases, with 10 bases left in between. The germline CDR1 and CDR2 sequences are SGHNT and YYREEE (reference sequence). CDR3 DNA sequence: TGTGCCAGCAGCTCCTCGAGGAGCACCGGGGAGCTGTTTTTT. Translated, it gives CASSSSRSTGELFF. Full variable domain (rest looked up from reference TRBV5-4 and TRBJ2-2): ETGVTQSPTHLIKTRGQQVTLRCSSQSGHNTVSWYQQALGQGPQFIFQYYREEENGRGNFPPRFSGLQFPNYSSELNVNALELDDSALYLCASSSSRSTGELFFGEGSRLTVL.

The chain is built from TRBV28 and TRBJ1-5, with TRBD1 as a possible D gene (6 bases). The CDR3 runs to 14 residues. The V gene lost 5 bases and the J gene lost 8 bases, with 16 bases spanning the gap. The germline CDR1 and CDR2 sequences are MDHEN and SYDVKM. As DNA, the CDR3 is TGTGCCAGCAGTGGCCAGGGGAGGATGGAGCCCCAGCATTTT. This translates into CASSGQGRMEPQHF. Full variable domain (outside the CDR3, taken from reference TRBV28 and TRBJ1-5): DVKVTQSSRYLVKRTGEKVFLECVQDMDHENMFWYRQDPGLGLRLIYFSYDVKMKEKGDIPEGYSVSREKKERFSLILESASTNQTSMYLCASSGQGRMEPQHFGDGTRLSIL.